This T cell receptor (beta chain) is from a study of T cells after yellow fever vaccination. Turning to this clonotype: No antigen is known for it.

5'RACE template switching produced TCR cDNA carrying a universal primer site and UMIs. TCRdb recomputed calls from the 5' RACE reads with MiXCR, one row per CDR3 protein. The sample has hundreds of thousands of distinct CDR3 sequences; about an eighth are singletons. Trimming at V came to 4 bases and at J to 1 base, leaving 7 bases not matched to a gene. This CDR3 region has 15 residues. The germline gives CDR1 SGHNT, CDR2 YYREEE (reference sequence). Study results and limitations: A large majority of primary-vaccination clones showed up again after the booster (roughly 96% CD4, 75% to 90% CD8). Overall, a small share of clonotypes was seen in both CD4 and CD8 compartments. Weaker, the secondary response peaked sooner, at day 5 versus 15.

The specimen comprised CD4+ T cells sorted from PBMCs, sampled 15 days after the yellow fever booster vaccination. The rearrangement links TRBV5-4 to TRBJ1-2, with TRBD1 identical over 7 bases. This sequence originates from a man younger than 30 who received the YFV17D yellow fever vaccine. The CDR3 nucleotides read TGTGCCAGCAGCAATGCCGACAGGGATAACTATGGCTACACCTTC. Residues: CASSNADRDNYGYTF.